This T cell receptor (beta chain) was profiled in a study of CD8+CD57+ T cells in acquired aplastic anemia. As for the study in general: Isolated CD4+ and CD8+ cells, once sorted, yielded DNA averaging roughly 3.2 ug.

Template material for TCR beta VDJ and CDR3 profiling consisted of genomic DNA. From the reads, TCRdb called clonotypes with MiXCR, one entry per CDR3 protein. The sample has 150,000 to 200,000 distinct CDR3 sequences; approximately 52% are singletons. Sequencing was done on patients that had shown CD8+CD57+ cell expansion by flow cytometry. All patients were therapy-naive when blood was sampled. Germline V lookup: CDR1 SGHVS, CDR2 FNYEAQ. The CDR3 length is 12 residues. The ends were cut back, 4 bases at V and 11 bases at J, with 14 bases in the middle. This sequence was found in a human donor with aplastic anemia. Sequenced: sorted CD4+, CD8+, or CD8+CD57+ T cells (not recorded which) from PBMCs. The chain employs TRBV7-6 and TRBJ1-1, with D possibly matching TRBD1 (5 bases). The CDR3 loop reads CASSSRTGGAFF. The CDR3 DNA follows: TGTGCCAGCAGCTCCCGAACGGGGGGGGCTTTCTTT.